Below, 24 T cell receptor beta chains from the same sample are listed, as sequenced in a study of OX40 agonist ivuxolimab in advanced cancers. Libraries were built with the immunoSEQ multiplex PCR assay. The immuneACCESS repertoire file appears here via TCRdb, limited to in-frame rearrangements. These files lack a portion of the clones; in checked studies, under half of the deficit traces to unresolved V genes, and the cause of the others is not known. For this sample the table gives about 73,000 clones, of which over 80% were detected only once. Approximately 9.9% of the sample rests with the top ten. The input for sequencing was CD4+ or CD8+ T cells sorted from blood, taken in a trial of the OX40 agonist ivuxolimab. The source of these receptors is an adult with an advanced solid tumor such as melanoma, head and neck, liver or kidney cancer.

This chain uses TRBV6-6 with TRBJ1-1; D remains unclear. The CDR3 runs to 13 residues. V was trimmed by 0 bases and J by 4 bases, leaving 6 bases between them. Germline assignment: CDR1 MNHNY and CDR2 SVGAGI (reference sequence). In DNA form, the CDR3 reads TGTGCCAGCAGTTACTCTGGTCCCACTGAAGCTTTCTTT. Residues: CASSYSGPTEAFF.

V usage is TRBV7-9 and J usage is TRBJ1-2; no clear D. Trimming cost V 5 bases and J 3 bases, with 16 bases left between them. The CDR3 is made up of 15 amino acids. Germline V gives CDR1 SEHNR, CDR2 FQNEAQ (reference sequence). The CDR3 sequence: CASSGPKGVDYGYTF. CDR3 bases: TGTGCCAGCAGCGGACCCAAGGGCGTGGACTATGGCTACACCTTC.

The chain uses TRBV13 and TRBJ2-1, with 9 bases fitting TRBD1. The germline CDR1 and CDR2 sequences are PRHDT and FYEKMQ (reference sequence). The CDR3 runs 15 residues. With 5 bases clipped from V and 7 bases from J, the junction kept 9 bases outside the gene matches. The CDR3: CASSQSGTGRNEQFF. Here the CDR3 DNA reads TGTGCCAGCAGCCAATCCGGGACAGGGAGAAATGAGCAGTTCTTC. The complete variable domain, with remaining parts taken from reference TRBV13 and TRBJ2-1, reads AAGVIQSPRHLIKEKRETATLKCYPIPRHDTVYWYQQGPGQDPQFLISFYEKMQSDKGSIPDRFSAQQFSDYHSELNMSSLELGDSALYFCASSQSGTGRNEQFFGPGTRLTVL.

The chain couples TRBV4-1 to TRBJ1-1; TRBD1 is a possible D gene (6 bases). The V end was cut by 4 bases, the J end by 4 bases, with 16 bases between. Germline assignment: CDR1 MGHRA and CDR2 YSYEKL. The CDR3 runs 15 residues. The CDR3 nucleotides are TGCGCCAGCAGCCCCGGGCCGGGGGCTGGCACTGAAGCTTTCTTT. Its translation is CASSPGPGAGTEAFF.

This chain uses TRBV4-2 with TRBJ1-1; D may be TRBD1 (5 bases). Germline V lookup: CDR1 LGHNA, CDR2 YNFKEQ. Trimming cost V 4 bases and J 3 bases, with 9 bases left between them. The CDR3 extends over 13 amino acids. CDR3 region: CASSRQGDTEAFF. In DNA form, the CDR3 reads TGTGCCAGCAGCCGTCAAGGGGACACTGAAGCTTTCTTT.

The CDR3 nucleotides are TGTGCCAGCAGCTCCCACCGGGGGATGAACACCGGGGAGCTGTTTTTT. Its translation is CASSSHRGMNTGELFF. The gene calls are TRBV11-2 and TRBJ2-2; a weak D match, TRBD2 (6 bases). Between the trimmed V and J ends, which lost 4 bases and 1 base, there was a span of 13 bases. The length of the CDR3 is 16 residues. Germline CDR1 reads SGHAT; CDR2 reads FQNNGV.

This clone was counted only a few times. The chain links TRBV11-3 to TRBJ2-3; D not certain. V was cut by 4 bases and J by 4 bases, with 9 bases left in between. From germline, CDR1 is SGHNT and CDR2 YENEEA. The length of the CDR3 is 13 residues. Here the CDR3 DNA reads TGTGCCAGCAGCTCGAGGCCGTCAGATACGCAGTATTTT. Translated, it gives CASSSRPSDTQYF.

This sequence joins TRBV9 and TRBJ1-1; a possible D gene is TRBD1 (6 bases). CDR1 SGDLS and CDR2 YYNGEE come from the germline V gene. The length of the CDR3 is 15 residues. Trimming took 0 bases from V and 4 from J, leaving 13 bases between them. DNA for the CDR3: TGTGCCAGCAGCGTAGATGGGGGCTTGGCCACTGAAGCTTTCTTT. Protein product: CASSVDGGLATEAFF. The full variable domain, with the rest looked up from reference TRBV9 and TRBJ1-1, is DSGVTQTPKHLITATGQRVTLRCSPRSGDLSVYWYQQSLDQGLQFLIQYYNGEERAKGNILERFSAQQFPDLHSELNLSSLELGDSALYFCASSVDGGLATEAFFGQGTRLTVV.

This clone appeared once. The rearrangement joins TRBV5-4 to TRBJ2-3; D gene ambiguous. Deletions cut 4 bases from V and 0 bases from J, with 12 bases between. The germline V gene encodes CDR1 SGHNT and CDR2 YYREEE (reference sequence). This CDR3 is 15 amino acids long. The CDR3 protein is CASSQSTSSTDTQYF. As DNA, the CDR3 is TGTGCCAGCAGCCAGAGCACTTCTAGCACAGATACGCAGTATTTT.

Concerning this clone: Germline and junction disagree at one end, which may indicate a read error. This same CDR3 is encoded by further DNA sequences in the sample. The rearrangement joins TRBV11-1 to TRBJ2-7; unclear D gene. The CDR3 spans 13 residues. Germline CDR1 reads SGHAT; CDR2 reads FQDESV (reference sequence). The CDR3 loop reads CASSLGIGYEQYF. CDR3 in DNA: TGCGCCAGCAGCTTAGGTATCGGCTACGAGCAGTACTTC. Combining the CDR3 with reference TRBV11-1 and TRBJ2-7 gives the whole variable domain EAEVAQSPRYKITEKSQAVAFWCDPISGHATLYWYRQILGQGPELLVQFQDESVVDDSQLPKDRFSAERLKGVDSTLKIQPAELGDSAMYLCASSLGIGYEQYFGPGTRLTVT.

CDR3 bases: TGTGCCAGCAGTCCCCTAGGGTACCGGCCCTACGAGCAGTACTTC. Its translation: CASSPLGYRPYEQYF. The V gene is TRBV27, the J gene TRBJ2-7; D call uncertain. This CDR3 has 15 residues. V was cut by 5 bases and J by 2 bases, with 16 bases left in between. Germline CDR1 reads MNHEY; CDR2 reads SMNVEV (reference sequence).

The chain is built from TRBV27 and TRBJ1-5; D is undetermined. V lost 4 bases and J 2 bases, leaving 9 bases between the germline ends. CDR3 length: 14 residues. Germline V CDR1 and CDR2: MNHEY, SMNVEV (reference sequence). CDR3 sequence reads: CASSWGTGNQPQHF. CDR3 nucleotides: TGTGCCAGCAGTTGGGGAACGGGCAATCAGCCCCAGCATTTT.

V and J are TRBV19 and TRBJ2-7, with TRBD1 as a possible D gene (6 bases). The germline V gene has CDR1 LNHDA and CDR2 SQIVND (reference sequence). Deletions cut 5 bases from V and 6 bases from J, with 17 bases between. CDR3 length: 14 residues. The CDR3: CASSYRAGPSEQYF. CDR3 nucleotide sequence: TGTGCCAGTAGTTACAGGGCCGGCCCCAGCGAGCAGTACTTC.

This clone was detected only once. CDR3 coding DNA: TGTGCCAGCAGCTCCGACGGCTACGAGCAGTACTTC. It yields the protein CASSSDGYEQYF. The chain employs TRBV7-9 and TRBJ2-7; D not resolved. V was pared by 4 bases and J by 3 bases, with 7 bases between. The CDR3 length is 12 residues. Germline V gene lookup returns CDR1 SEHNR and CDR2 FQNEAQ (reference sequence).

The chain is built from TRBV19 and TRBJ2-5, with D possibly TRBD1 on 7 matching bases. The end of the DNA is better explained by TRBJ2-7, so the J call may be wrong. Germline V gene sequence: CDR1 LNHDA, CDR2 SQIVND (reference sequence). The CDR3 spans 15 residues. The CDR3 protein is CASSIGTGEAYEQYF. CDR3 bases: TGTGCCAGTAGTATAGGCACAGGGGAGGCCTACGAGCAGTACTTC.

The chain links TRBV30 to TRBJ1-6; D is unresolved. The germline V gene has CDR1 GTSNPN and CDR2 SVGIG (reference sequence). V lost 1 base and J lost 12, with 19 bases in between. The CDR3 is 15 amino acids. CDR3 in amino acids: CAWSAGRSSAQPLHF. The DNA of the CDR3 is TGTGCCTGGAGTGCGGGTCGTTCTTCAGCACAACCCCTCCACTTT.

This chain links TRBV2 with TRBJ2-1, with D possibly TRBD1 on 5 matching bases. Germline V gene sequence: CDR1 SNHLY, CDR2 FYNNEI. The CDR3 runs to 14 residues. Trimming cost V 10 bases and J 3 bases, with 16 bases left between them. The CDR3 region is CATLSETDYNEQFF. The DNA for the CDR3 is TGTGCCACCCTATCGGAGACAGACTACAATGAGCAGTTCTTC.

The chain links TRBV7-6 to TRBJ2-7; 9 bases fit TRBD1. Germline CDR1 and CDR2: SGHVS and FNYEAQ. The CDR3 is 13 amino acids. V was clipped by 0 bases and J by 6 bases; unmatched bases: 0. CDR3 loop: CASSLADRGEQYF. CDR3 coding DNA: TGTGCCAGCAGCTTAGCGGACAGGGGCGAGCAGTACTTC.

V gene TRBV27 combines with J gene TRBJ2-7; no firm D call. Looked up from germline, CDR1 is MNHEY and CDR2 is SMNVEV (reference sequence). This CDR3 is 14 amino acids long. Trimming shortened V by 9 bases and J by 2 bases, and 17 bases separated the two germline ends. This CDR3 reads CASSTRPTPYEQYF. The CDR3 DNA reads TGTGCCAGTTCGACCCGGCCTACCCCCTACGAGCAGTACTTC.

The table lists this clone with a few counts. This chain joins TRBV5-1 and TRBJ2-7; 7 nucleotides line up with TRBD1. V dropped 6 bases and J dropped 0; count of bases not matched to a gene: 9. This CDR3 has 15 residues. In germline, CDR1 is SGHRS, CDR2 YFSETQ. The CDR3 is CASIRQGFSSYEQYF. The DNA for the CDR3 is TGCGCCAGCATCAGACAGGGATTCAGCTCCTACGAGCAGTACTTC.

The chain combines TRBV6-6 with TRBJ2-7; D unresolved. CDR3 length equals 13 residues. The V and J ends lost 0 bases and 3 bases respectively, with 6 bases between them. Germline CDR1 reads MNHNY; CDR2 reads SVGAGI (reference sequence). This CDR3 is CASSYSNLYEQYF. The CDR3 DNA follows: TGTGCCAGCAGTTACTCAAACCTCTACGAGCAGTACTTC.

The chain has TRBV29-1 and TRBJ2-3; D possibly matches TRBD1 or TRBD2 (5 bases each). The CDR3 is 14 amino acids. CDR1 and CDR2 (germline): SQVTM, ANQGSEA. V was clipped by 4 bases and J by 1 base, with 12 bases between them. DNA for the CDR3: TGCAGCGTTGCAGGGCAGGGAGGCACAGATACGCAGTATTTT. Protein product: CSVAGQGGTDTQYF.

The chain's CDR3 is CASSLGRTAEQFF. The CDR3 DNA sequence: TGTGCCAGCAGTTTAGGGCGGACGGCTGAGCAGTTCTTC. V usage is TRBV27 and J usage is TRBJ2-1; no firm D call. The CDR3 extends over 13 amino acids. In germline, CDR1 is MNHEY, CDR2 SMNVEV (reference sequence). The V end was cut by 2 bases, the J end by 9 bases, with 11 bases between.

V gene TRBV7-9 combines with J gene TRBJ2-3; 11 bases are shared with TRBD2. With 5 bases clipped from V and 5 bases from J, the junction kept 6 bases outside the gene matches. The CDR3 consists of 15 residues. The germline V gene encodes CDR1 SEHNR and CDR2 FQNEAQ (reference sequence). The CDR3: CASSITSGRGDTQYF. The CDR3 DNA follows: TGTGCCAGCAGCATAACTAGCGGGAGAGGAGATACGCAGTATTTT.